Below, 24 T cell receptor beta chains from the same sample are listed, as sequenced in a study of metastatic and nonmetastatic thyroid tumors. Thyroid surgery was preceded by no treatment in any patient. TCRdb ran MiXCR on the PCR reads. The sample lists roughly 6,900 clones; about 29% were seen once. Sequencing was performed on tumor tissue. The receptors stem from a female donor with papillary thyroid cancer or a benign thyroid nodule (not recorded which). Some clones in this sample may be carry-over from other donors' samples.

This clone was counted only a few times. This rearrangement joins TRBV12-3 or TRBV12-4 to TRBJ2-2; 7 nucleotides agree with TRBD1. V shed 6 bases and J 1 base; nucleotides not matched to a gene: 2. The CDR3 is 14 amino acids. The CDR3 reads CASSRTGNTGELFF. The CDR3 nucleotides read TGTGCCAGCAGCCGGACAGGGAACACCGGGGAGCTGTTTTTT.

The chain is built from TRBV30 and TRBJ2-7; TRBD2 aligns across 8 bases. Trimming at V came to 4 bases and at J to 2 bases, leaving 7 bases not matched to a gene. Germline loops: CDR1 GTSNPN, CDR2 SVGIG (reference sequence). The CDR3 has 14 amino acids. The CDR3 sequence is CAWTHRGGAYEQYF. Written as DNA, the CDR3 is TGTGCCTGGACCCACCGGGGGGGGGCCTACGAGCAGTACTTC.

The chain carries TRBV30 and TRBJ2-1; 9 bases line up with TRBD2. Trimming at V came to 6 bases and at J to 7 bases, leaving 10 bases not matched to a gene. The CDR3 is 14 residues long. From germline, CDR1 is GTSNPN and CDR2 SVGIG (reference sequence). This CDR3 reads CACTREGLGNEQFF. CDR3 DNA sequence: TGTGCCTGTACGCGGGAGGGCCTAGGGAATGAGCAGTTCTTC.

The chain uses TRBV2 and TRBJ1-4; a possible D gene is TRBD1 (6 bases). The CDR3 sequence is 14 residues long. Germline V gives CDR1 SNHLY, CDR2 FYNNEI. The V end lost 6 bases, the J end lost 3 bases, and 11 bases lay between the germline ends. CDR3 nucleotide sequence: TGTGCCAGCAGGAGGACAGAGTCTAATGAAAAACTGTTTTTT. Translated, it gives CASRRTESNEKLFF.

By share, this clone ranks as medium-sized. The chain has TRBV18 and TRBJ1-2; TRBD1 aligns across 8 bases. After removal of 3 bases from V and 2 bases from J, the junction contained 5 bases not matched to a gene. Germline CDR1 is KGHSH and CDR2 is LQKENI. CDR3 length: 15 residues. The CDR3, as DNA: TGTGCCAGCTCACCTCAGGGACAGGCGAACTATGGCTACACCTTC. Translated, it gives CASSPQGQANYGYTF.

The chain recombines TRBV20-1 with TRBJ1-3; no reliable D call. Germline lookup yields CDR1 DFQATT and CDR2 SNEGSKA (reference sequence). The length of the CDR3 is 15 residues. The V and J ends lost 0 bases and 4 bases respectively, with 13 bases between them. As DNA, the CDR3 is TGCAGTGCTAGAGAGTCCCAGGACGGCGGAAACACCATATATTTT. Protein: CSARESQDGGNTIYF.

This clone was counted only a few times. V gene TRBV6-1 combines with J gene TRBJ1-1, with TRBD1 identical over 7 bases. This CDR3 is built from 15 residues. J lost 0 bases, V lost 6 bases, and 7 bases had no gene match. The germline V gene has CDR1 MNHNS and CDR2 SASEGT. The CDR3 here is CASREGQRVNTEAFF. The CDR3 DNA sequence: TGTGCCAGCAGGGAGGGACAGCGAGTGAACACTGAAGCTTTCTTT.

Regarding this clone: This sequence may be a read error, since a much larger clone differs from it by one base. At the DNA level, this CDR3 is encoded by other sequences in the same sample as well. The chain has TRBV5-8 and TRBJ1-6; D is undetermined. The V and J ends lost 0 bases and 9 bases respectively, with 10 bases between them. CDR1 is SGHTS and CDR2 is YDEGEE in the germline V gene. The CDR3 extends over 14 amino acids. The CDR3 bases are TGTGCCAGCAGCTTGGCCGGAGGTGGTTCACCCCTCCACTTT. It codes for CASSLAGGGSPLHF.

This sequence joins TRBV12-3 or TRBV12-4 and TRBJ1-1, with D hard to call. There are 13 residues in the CDR3. Trimming pared 2 bases from V and 5 bases from J, leaving 9 bases between. In nucleotides, the CDR3 is TGTGCCAGCAGTTTAAAGGGTCGGACTGAAGCTTTCTTT. Protein product: CASSLKGRTEAFF.

V and J are TRBV14 and TRBJ2-6, with unresolved D. V dropped 4 bases and J dropped 0 bases, with 13 bases sitting between them. The CDR3 covers 17 residues. The V gene's germline CDR1 is SGHDN and CDR2 FVKESK. The CDR3 sequence: CASSPWPESSGANVLTF. As DNA, the CDR3 is TGTGCCAGCAGCCCCTGGCCGGAGAGCTCTGGGGCCAACGTCCTGACTTTC.

This clone has ten or more counts. V usage is TRBV20-1 and J usage is TRBJ2-1, with no clear D. This CDR3 contains 15 residues. V was clipped by 3 bases and J by 0 bases, with 12 bases between them. Germline V gene data show CDR1 as DFQATT and CDR2 as SNEGSKA (reference sequence). The CDR3 is CSARVGQSSYNEQFF. The DNA for the CDR3 is TGCAGTGCTAGGGTCGGTCAGAGCTCCTACAATGAGCAGTTCTTC.

A word on this clone: One junction end does not reproduce the germline sequence, and a read error may be involved. CDR3 protein: CASSSRGTHPQHF. The CDR3 DNA sequence: TGTGCCAGCAGCTCACGGGGGACTCATCCCCAGCACTTT. The chain carries TRBV5-5 and TRBJ1-5; weak D call: TRBD1 (5 bases). Germline CDR1 is SGHKS and CDR2 is YYEKEE (reference sequence). CDR3 size: 13 residues.

V usage is TRBV6-1 and J usage is TRBJ1-5; D is uncertain. Germline V gene data show CDR1 as MNHNS and CDR2 as SASEGT. Trimming removed 4 bases from V and 5 bases from J, with 12 bases in between. This CDR3 is built from 14 residues. CDR3 DNA sequence: TGTGCCAGCAGTGTTCGAGGGCTCGATCAGCCCCAGCATTTT. It codes for CASSVRGLDQPQHF.

Judged by abundance, this clone is medium-sized. The CDR3 region is CAISESTGGSGNTIYF. The DNA for the CDR3 is TGTGCCATCAGTGAGTCAACCGGGGGCTCTGGAAACACCATATATTTT. The V and J genes are TRBV10-3 and TRBJ1-3, with D possibly being TRBD1 (5 bases). The CDR3 totals 16 residues. CDR1 is ENHRY and CDR2 is SYGVKD in the germline V gene. Between the trimmed V and J ends, which lost 0 bases and 0 bases, there was a span of 9 bases.

This clone is categorized as medium-sized (0.01 to 0.1%). This chain uses TRBV20-1 with TRBJ1-6, with a weak D call TRBD1 (6 bases). V shed 6 bases and J shed 5 bases, with 14 bases lying between them. Looked up from germline, CDR1 is DFQATT and CDR2 is SNEGSKA (reference sequence). The CDR3 covers 14 residues. The CDR3 region has the DNA TGCAGTGCCCCCCTTAACAGGGATAATTCACCCCTCCACTTT. The encoded protein is CSAPLNRDNSPLHF.

This chain joins TRBV9 and TRBJ2-3, with a possible D match to TRBD2 (6 bases). The V end was cut by 6 bases, the J end by 3 bases, with 14 bases between. The germline V gene encodes CDR1 SGDLS and CDR2 YYNGEE. This CDR3 contains 14 residues. In nucleotides, the CDR3 is TGTGCCAGCACGCCAGTCGGGAGTACAGATACGCAGTATTTT. Its translation: CASTPVGSTDTQYF.

This clone has a single count. V and J are TRBV11-2 and TRBJ2-3; 9 bases map to TRBD2. This CDR3 has 18 residues. The germline V gene encodes CDR1 SGHAT and CDR2 FQNNGV. V lost 5 bases to trimming and J lost 2 bases; unmatched junction nucleotides: 14. The CDR3 DNA reads TGTGCCAGCAGCCGTGGAGCGGGGGGCGGAGCCCACACAGATACGCAGTATTTT. Translated: CASSRGAGGGAHTDTQYF.

The chain has TRBV30 and TRBJ1-6; a weak D match, TRBD1 (5 bases). The CDR3 runs to 16 residues. Trimming took off 3 bases at V and 6 bases at J, with 18 bases between the two ends. Germline loops: CDR1 GTSNPN, CDR2 SVGIG (reference sequence). CDR3 in amino acids: CAWRVPGTGGNSPLHF. In nucleotides, the CDR3 is TGTGCCTGGAGGGTACCTGGAACAGGTGGTAATTCACCCCTCCACTTT.

This chain uses TRBV6-6 with TRBJ1-3, with D perhaps TRBD1 (5 bases). Trimming took 3 bases from V and 0 from J, leaving 9 bases between them. Germline CDR1 is MNHNY and CDR2 is SVGAGI (reference sequence). The CDR3 spans 15 residues. CDR3 sequence (DNA): TGTGCCAGCAGTTATATCGGGGGCTCTGGAAACACCATATATTTT. This sequence encodes CASSYIGGSGNTIYF.

There are a few counts of this clone. V usage is TRBV6-2 or TRBV6-3 and J usage is TRBJ2-7; D is possibly TRBD1 (5 bases). Deletions cut 4 bases from V and 0 bases from J, with 13 bases between. Per germline, CDR1 MNHEY and CDR2 SVGEGT. The CDR3 is 15 residues long. The CDR3 coding sequence is TGTGCCAGCAGTTCCCCAGGGCAGATCTCCTACGAGCAGTACTTC. Protein sequence: CASSSPGQISYEQYF.

The table lists this clone with many counts. DNA for the CDR3: TGCGCCAGCAGCCAGGGTCCTTTCTTAGCGGGAGGTGATGATGAGCAGTTCTTC. As protein: CASSQGPFLAGGDDEQFF. The chain combines TRBV4-1 with TRBJ2-1; 10 bases are a match to TRBD2. Germline V lookup: CDR1 MGHRA, CDR2 YSYEKL. The ends lost 3 bases at V and 8 bases at J; junction bases unmatched: 16. This CDR3 comprises 18 residues.

This chain links TRBV12-3 or TRBV12-4 with TRBJ1-2; 9 nucleotides line up with TRBD1. Trimming took 6 bases from V and 5 from J; bases not matched to a gene: 10. The CDR3 sequence is 15 residues long. CDR3 residues: CASSHRPTGGYGYTF. The CDR3 DNA is TGTGCCAGCAGCCACCGACCGACAGGGGGGTATGGCTACACCTTC.

In its sample, this clone was seen many times. The J gene is TRBJ1-4, the V gene TRBV20-1, with D unresolved. V lost 3 bases and J 0 bases, leaving 8 bases between the germline ends. Germline assignment: CDR1 DFQATT and CDR2 SNEGSKA (reference sequence). The CDR3 loop spans 14 amino acids. The CDR3 DNA is TGCAGTGCTAGGAGTATATCAACTAATGAAAAACTGTTTTTT. This translates into CSARSISTNEKLFF.

In its sample, this clone ranks as medium-sized. This sequence joins TRBV9 and TRBJ2-7, with unresolved D. V dropped 0 bases and J dropped 5 bases, with 15 bases sitting between them. Germline loops: CDR1 SGDLS, CDR2 YYNGEE. The CDR3 runs 15 residues. The CDR3 nucleotides read TGTGCCAGCAGCGTAGATTTCCGTGAAATGGACGAGCAGTACTTC. Protein product: CASSVDFREMDEQYF.